A single sample gave rise to the 11 T cell receptor beta chains below, sequenced in a study of blood T cell repertoires in COVID-19. Clones were sequenced by immunoSEQ multiplex PCR, and TCRdb holds only the in-frame ones, with some missing. This table has over 95,000 clones, around 89% appearing once. The material sequenced was peripheral blood. The receptors were sampled from a human donor with acute or convalescent COVID-19. The donor label of this sample is uncertain.

The CDR3 coding sequence is TGTGCCAGCAGAAACGCAGGGGCGGTCGAGCAGTACTTC. Its translation: CASRNAGAVEQYF. The chain carries TRBV28 and TRBJ2-7, with D possibly TRBD1 on 6 matching bases. V dropped 6 bases and J dropped 6 bases, with 15 bases sitting between them. This CDR3 spans 13 amino acids. Per the germline V gene, CDR1 is MDHEN and CDR2 is SYDVKM.

The V and J genes are TRBV3-1 (or the pseudogene TRBV3-2) and TRBJ2-5; D gene unclear. CDR1 LGHDT and CDR2 YNNKEL come from the germline V gene (reference sequence). V was pared by 1 base and J by 5 bases, with 14 bases between. The CDR3 is made up of 15 amino acids. The CDR3 protein is CASSQGRSRIETQYF. The DNA for the CDR3 is TGTGCCAGCAGCCAAGGTAGGAGCCGAATTGAGACCCAGTACTTC.

The chain uses TRBV7-2 and TRBJ1-4, with D uncertain. CDR1 is SGHTA, CDR2 FQGNSA, per germline. The CDR3 loop spans 14 amino acids. V was cut by 3 bases and J by 7 bases, with 12 bases left in between. In nucleotides, the CDR3 is TGTGCCAGCAGCTTGCGGGGTTATGGTGAAAAACTGTTTTTT. Amino acid sequence: CASSLRGYGEKLFF.

The gene calls are TRBV4-1 and TRBJ2-7; TRBD2 matches at 8 bases. This CDR3 comprises 16 residues. Germline V gives CDR1 MGHRA, CDR2 YSYEKL. J gave up 0 bases and V 1 base, and 5 bases lay outside the gene matches. The chain's CDR3 is CASSQVVAGSSYEQYF. The CDR3, as DNA: TGCGCCAGCAGCCAAGTTGTAGCGGGGTCCTCCTACGAGCAGTACTTC.

The chain links TRBV7-9 to TRBJ1-3; 9 bases fit TRBD1. Germline lookup yields CDR1 SEHNR and CDR2 FQNEAQ (reference sequence). The CDR3 consists of 14 residues. V lost 6 bases and J lost 7; bases outside the gene matches: 7. The CDR3 reads CASRTGQGINTIYF. The CDR3 region has the DNA TGTGCCAGCAGAACGGGACAGGGTATCAACACCATATATTTT.

The rearrangement joins TRBV28 to TRBJ1-2; D remains ambiguous. CDR3 length equals 13 residues. Between the trimmed V and J ends, which lost 2 bases and 4 bases, there was a span of 8 bases. Germline lookup yields CDR1 MDHEN and CDR2 SYDVKM. CDR3 sequence (DNA): TGTGCCAGCAGTTTAACTAAGTTCTATGGCTACACCTTC. Protein: CASSLTKFYGYTF.

The rearrangement joins TRBV28 to TRBJ2-7, with 10 bases matching TRBD1. Trimming cost V 6 bases and J 2 bases; bases outside gene matches: 7. The CDR3 runs to 15 residues. Germline V lookup: CDR1 MDHEN, CDR2 SYDVKM. The CDR3 here is CASRPEGTGAYEQYF. In DNA form, the CDR3 reads TGTGCCAGCAGGCCCGAAGGGACAGGGGCCTACGAGCAGTACTTC.

This clone was counted between two and nine times. The chain has TRBV9 and TRBJ2-2; tentatively, D is TRBD1 (6 bases). CDR1 is SGDLS and CDR2 is YYNGEE in the germline V gene. The CDR3 sequence is 14 residues long. V dropped 7 bases and J dropped 1 base, with 11 bases sitting between them. CDR3 in DNA: TGTGCCAGCCATTTACAGGGGAACACCGGGGAGCTGTTTTTT. It translates to CASHLQGNTGELFF.

The chain joins TRBV9 to TRBJ2-3, with 8 bases matching TRBD2. The CDR3 has 16 amino acids. V was pared by 4 bases and J by 1 base, with 8 bases of the junction left unmatched. Germline loops: CDR1 SGDLS, CDR2 YYNGEE. The CDR3 DNA reads TGTGCCAGCAGCCCAGGACTAGCCCGAGGCACAGATACGCAGTATTTT. This encodes CASSPGLARGTDTQYF.

The chain uses TRBV5-1 and TRBJ2-1, with 7 bases matching TRBD1. V shed 0 bases, J shed 4 bases, and the junction held 4 bases outside the gene matches. CDR3 length: 15 amino acids. Per germline, CDR1 SGHRS and CDR2 YFSETQ. CDR3 in amino acids: CASSLEGQRYNEQFF. The CDR3 DNA follows: TGCGCCAGCAGCTTGGAGGGACAGCGGTACAATGAGCAGTTCTTC.

The CDR3 nucleotides read TGTGCGGGGGCCCTCAACTCTGGGGCCAACGTCCTGACTTTC. It codes for CAGALNSGANVLTF. This chain connects TRBV30 to TRBJ2-6; weak D call: TRBD1 (6 bases). This CDR3 is 14 amino acids long. Per the germline V gene, CDR1 is GTSNPN and CDR2 is SVGIG (reference sequence).